Sequencing of this T cell receptor (beta chain) was carried out in a study of OX40 agonist ivuxolimab in advanced cancers. Study-wide results and caveats: CD8+ T cells (on average) carried more expanded clones than CD4+ T cells.

On this clone: The antigen remains unidentified.

Some clones are missing from TCRdb's copy, which holds only in-frame ones; the method was immunoSEQ multiplex PCR. The sample has under 90,000 clones, roughly 86% seen once; the top ten hold approximately 2.4%. The CDR3 spans 19 residues. Per germline, CDR1 LNHDA and CDR2 SQIVND (reference sequence). With V trimmed by 5 bases and J by 1 base, 10 bases remained unmatched. The sample consisted of CD4+ or CD8+ T cells sorted from blood, taken in a trial of the OX40 agonist ivuxolimab. The chain carries TRBV19 and TRBJ2-6, with TRBD1 identical over 11 bases. This TCR derives from an adult with an advanced solid tumor such as melanoma, head and neck, liver or kidney cancer. CDR3 in DNA: TGTGCCAGTAGTCCGAGGGACAGGGGGTTGGAATCTGGGGCCAACGTCCTGACTTTC. Its translation: CASSPRDRGLESGANVLTF.